Presented here are 32 T cell receptor beta chains from one specimen sequenced in a study of blood T cell repertoires in COVID-19. Libraries were prepared by immunoSEQ multiplex PCR; TCRdb keeps only in-frame clonotypes and omits some of them. The sample lists 85,000 to 120,000 clones; under 85% were seen once. Material: peripheral blood. The source is a woman aged 60-70 years with acute or convalescent COVID-19.

The chain combines TRBV6-5 with TRBJ1-1, with D uncertain. The CDR3 has 13 amino acids. V was shortened by 6 bases and J by 1 base, with 9 bases between the two germline ends. Germline loops: CDR1 MNHEY, CDR2 SVGAGI. CDR3 DNA: TGTGCCAGCAGCGCAACCGGGAACACTGAAGCTTTCTTT. This codes for CASSATGNTEAFF.

The rearrangement joins TRBV29-1 to TRBJ2-7; 9 nucleotides match TRBD2. The CDR3 has 14 amino acids. With V trimmed by 0 bases and J by 3 bases, 3 bases remained unmatched. Germline values: CDR1 SQVTM, CDR2 ANQGSEA. CDR3 amino acids: CSVEERSGSYEQYF. The CDR3 region has the DNA TGCAGCGTTGAAGAGCGTAGCGGGAGCTACGAGCAGTACTTC.

The chain joins TRBV28 to TRBJ2-7; 10 nucleotides align to TRBD1. The CDR3 loop spans 15 amino acids. Per the germline V gene, CDR1 is MDHEN and CDR2 is SYDVKM. The ends lost 6 bases at V and 1 base at J; junction bases unmatched: 6. This chain's CDR3 is CASRETGGASYEQYF. As DNA, the CDR3 is TGTGCCAGCAGAGAGACAGGGGGCGCTTCCTACGAGCAGTACTTC.

The table lists this clone with a count of one. The gene calls are TRBV3-1 (or the pseudogene TRBV3-2) and TRBJ2-7, with a tentative D call TRBD1 (6 bases). Germline CDR1 and CDR2: LGHDT and YNNKEL (reference sequence). The CDR3 is 16 amino acids. Trimming removed 0 bases from V and 4 bases from J, with 16 bases in between. CDR3 DNA sequence: TGTGCCAGCAGCCAAGATCTCGCCAGGGGCACATACGAGCAGTACTTC. Encoded protein: CASSQDLARGTYEQYF.

This chain uses TRBV7-2 with TRBJ1-1; D is perhaps TRBD1 (6 bases). Germline values: CDR1 SGHTA, CDR2 FQGNSA. This CDR3 contains 16 residues. Trimming removed 4 bases from V and 4 bases from J, with 19 bases in between. The CDR3 spells CASSWVGAGVSTEAFF. As DNA, the CDR3 is TGTGCCAGCAGCTGGGTAGGGGCAGGGGTGAGCACTGAAGCTTTCTTT.

This chain links TRBV7-4 with TRBJ1-3; D may be TRBD1 (5 bases). Deletions cut 5 bases from V and 2 bases from J, with 13 bases between. This CDR3 has 15 amino acids. Germline V gene sequence: CDR1 SGHVT, CDR2 SQSDAQ. CDR3 residues: CASSARQLPGNTIYF. CDR3 nucleotides: TGTGCCAGCAGCGCCCGACAGCTACCTGGAAACACCATATATTTT.

The chain combines TRBV2 with TRBJ1-2, with TRBD1 as a possible D gene (5 bases). Germline V gene lookup returns CDR1 SNHLY and CDR2 FYNNEI. The V gene lost 0 bases and the J gene lost 2 bases, with 7 bases spanning the gap. This CDR3 spans 14 amino acids. CDR3 DNA sequence: TGTGCCAGCAGTGAAGCGGAGGGGAACTATGGCTACACCTTC. It is translated as CASSEAEGNYGYTF.

V usage is TRBV6-6 and J usage is TRBJ1-2; D ambiguous. The V gene's germline CDR1 is MNHNY and CDR2 SVGAGI (reference sequence). V was shortened by 5 bases and J by 7 bases, with 20 bases between the two germline ends. CDR3 length equals 15 residues. The CDR3 DNA follows: TGTGCCAGCAGTCCCCAATCGGGAGAAACAAGTGGCTACACCTTC. Protein sequence: CASSPQSGETSGYTF.

This clone turned up a few times. The chain has TRBV28 and TRBJ2-7; D is perhaps TRBD2 (5 bases). This CDR3 contains 14 residues. V was cut by 2 bases and J by 5 bases, with 13 bases left in between. The germline V gene has CDR1 MDHEN and CDR2 SYDVKM. Written as DNA, the CDR3 is TGTGCCAGCAGTTTACTTACCTACGGGAACGAGCAGTACTTC. Its translation is CASSLLTYGNEQYF.

As for this clone: This probably arose from a read error, given a far larger clone one base away. The chain joins TRBV9 to TRBJ2-7, with TRBD1 matching 8 bases. The CDR3 is 13 amino acids. Trimming cost V 4 bases and J 3 bases; bases outside gene matches: 3. Germline V gene lookup returns CDR1 SGDLS and CDR2 YYNGEE. Here the CDR3 reads CASSPGQGYEQYF. In DNA form, the CDR3 reads TGTGCCAGCAGCCCCGGACAGGGCTACGAGCAGTACTTC.

The rearrangement joins TRBV10-1 to TRBJ2-2, with D maybe TRBD2 (5 bases). The germline CDR1 and CDR2 sequences are WNHNN and SYGVQD (reference sequence). CDR3 length equals 14 residues. Trimming removed 4 bases at V and 0 bases at J, with 6 bases between. The CDR3 DNA reads as TGCGCCAGCAGTGGAGGGTCGAACACCGGGGAGCTGTTTTTT. Its translation is CASSGGSNTGELFF.

In its sample, this clone was seen a few times. The chain has TRBV2 and TRBJ2-5; D is unclear. The ends were cut back, 7 bases at V and 8 bases at J, with 11 bases in the middle. Germline V gene sequence: CDR1 SNHLY, CDR2 FYNNEI. The CDR3 runs to 11 residues. CDR3 DNA sequence: TGTGCCAGCAATATCCTGTCCACCCAGTACTTC. This encodes CASNILSTQYF.

This clone has a handful of counts. V gene TRBV15 combines with J gene TRBJ1-2; 9 bases fit TRBD1. The J segment lost 5 bases and the V segment lost 0 bases, leaving 7 bases of the junction unmatched. Germline CDR1 and CDR2: LNHNV and YYDKDF (reference sequence). The CDR3 has 16 amino acids. This CDR3 reads CATSRDGTGTGYGYTF. CDR3 DNA sequence: TGTGCCACCAGCAGAGACGGAACCGGGACAGGGTATGGCTACACCTTC.

CDR3 loop: CASSPDRASYGYTF. The CDR3 nucleotides are TGTGCCAGCAGCCCGGACAGGGCTTCCTATGGCTACACCTTC. V gene TRBV5-4 combines with J gene TRBJ1-2; 8 bases map to TRBD1. The CDR3 consists of 14 residues. V lost 4 bases and J lost 4; bases outside the gene matches: 6. From germline, CDR1 is SGHNT and CDR2 YYREEE (reference sequence).

This clone is a singleton in its sample. The chain couples TRBV19 to TRBJ1-2; the D gene is possibly TRBD1 (6 bases). The CDR3 sequence is 15 residues long. Trimming left V 5 bases short and J 2 bases short, with 15 bases between. Looked up from germline, CDR1 is LNHDA and CDR2 is SQIVND (reference sequence). The CDR3 region is CASSGPGTRNYGYTF. The CDR3 DNA is TGTGCCAGTAGTGGTCCCGGGACAAGGAACTATGGCTACACCTTC.

This clone turned up a few times. J is TRBJ1-6 and V is TRBV27; 7 bases are shared with TRBD1. CDR1 is MNHEY, CDR2 SMNVEV, per germline (reference sequence). The CDR3 runs to 14 residues. The trim removed 5 bases at V and 9 bases at J, leaving 7 bases unmatched. CDR3 protein: CASSLRQGLSPLHF. The CDR3 coding sequence is TGTGCCAGCAGTCTCAGACAGGGTCTTTCACCCCTCCACTTT.

This clone was detected ten times or more. The chain carries TRBV5-6 and TRBJ2-7; TRBD2 matches 14 bases. Germline V gene sequence: CDR1 SGHDT, CDR2 YYEEEE. The V gene end was trimmed by 3 bases and the J gene end by 3 bases; junction bases not matched to a gene: 2. The CDR3 loop spans 15 amino acids. The CDR3 DNA follows: TGTGCCAGCAGCTGGGGACTAGCGGGAGACTACGAGCAGTACTTC. Amino acid sequence: CASSWGLAGDYEQYF.

The chain carries TRBV4-1 and TRBJ2-1; 10 bases map to TRBD2. CDR3 size: 17 residues. Germline V gene lookup returns CDR1 MGHRA and CDR2 YSYEKL. Trimming cost V 3 bases and J 8 bases; bases outside gene matches: 13. The CDR3 loop is CASSQRKLAGLGDEQFF. The CDR3, as DNA: TGCGCCAGCAGCCAGCGGAAACTAGCGGGGTTAGGGGATGAGCAGTTCTTC.

The chain carries TRBV16 and TRBJ1-1; D is undetermined. Trimming left V 4 bases short and J 0 bases short, with 6 bases between. This CDR3 is built from 13 residues. Germline V lookup: CDR1 KGHSY, CDR2 FQNENV. CDR3 in DNA: TGTGCCAGCAGCCTCGGGGTGAACACTGAAGCTTTCTTT. This codes for CASSLGVNTEAFF.

The chain carries TRBV28 and TRBJ2-2, with D uncertain. The CDR3 runs to 12 residues. Germline V CDR1 and CDR2: MDHEN, SYDVKM. V lost 8 bases to trimming and J lost 7 bases, with 11 bases between them. CDR3 bases: TGTGCCAGCCTTGGGCAGGTCGGGGAGCTGTTTTTT. Translated: CASLGQVGELFF.

This chain uses TRBV7-2 with TRBJ2-3; a weak D match, TRBD2 (6 bases). V lost 3 bases to trimming and J lost 6 bases, with 16 bases between them. The germline V gene encodes CDR1 SGHTA and CDR2 FQGNSA. This CDR3 contains 15 residues. CDR3 in amino acids: CASSLGGDRRDTQYF. CDR3 coding DNA: TGTGCCAGCAGCTTGGGCGGGGACCGGAGGGATACGCAGTATTTT. The whole variable domain, remainder taken from reference TRBV7-2 and TRBJ2-3, is GAGVSQSPSNKVTEKGKDVELRCDPISGHTALYWYRQSLGQGLEFLIYFQGNSAPDKSGLPSDRFSAERTGGSVSTLTIQRTQQEDSAVYLCASSLGGDRRDTQYFGPGTRLTVL.

The chain is built from TRBV6-5 and TRBJ2-7; TRBD2 might be the D (5 bases). V lost 2 bases, J lost 4 bases, and 12 bases lay in between. The CDR3 is made up of 14 amino acids. From germline, CDR1 is MNHEY and CDR2 SVGAGI. The CDR3 region is CASSYEGSGYEQYF. The CDR3 coding sequence is TGTGCCAGCAGTTACGAGGGCTCTGGGTACGAGCAGTACTTC.

The chain has TRBV19 and TRBJ2-3; tentative D call: TRBD2 (7 bases). The ends were cut back, 3 bases at V and 5 bases at J, with 18 bases in the middle. This CDR3 is 16 amino acids long. Germline assignment: CDR1 LNHDA and CDR2 SQIVND (reference sequence). This CDR3 reads CASSISRGAQQDTQYF. The CDR3 DNA reads as TGTGCCAGTAGTATCTCACGGGGGGCGCAACAAGATACGCAGTATTTT. Based on the CDR3 plus reference TRBV19 and TRBJ2-3, the full variable domain is DGGITQSPKYLFRKEGQNVTLSCEQNLNHDAMYWYRQDPGQGLRLIYYSQIVNDFQKGDIAEGYSVSREKKESFPLTVTSAQKNPTAFYLCASSISRGAQQDTQYFGPGTRLTVL.

CDR3 nucleotides: TGTGCCAGCAGCTTCAGGGGACAGAAAGCTTTCTTT. Amino acid sequence: CASSFRGQKAFF. The J gene is TRBJ1-1, the V gene TRBV13, with 7 bases lining up with TRBD1. Per germline, CDR1 PRHDT and CDR2 FYEKMQ (reference sequence). Unmatched junction bases numbered 4, after V lost 3 bases and J lost 9 bases. This CDR3 is 12 amino acids long.

This rearrangement joins TRBV6-5 to TRBJ1-6; D not resolved. In germline, CDR1 is MNHEY, CDR2 SVGAGI. This CDR3 comprises 16 residues. V lost 2 bases and J 5 bases, leaving 13 bases between the germline ends. In nucleotides, the CDR3 is TGTGCCAGCAGTTACCCACCAGGCAGAAATAATTCACCCCTCCACTTT. Amino acid sequence: CASSYPPGRNNSPLHF.

This rearrangement joins TRBV23-1 to TRBJ2-5, with 7 bases aligning to TRBD2. TRBV23-1 is identified as an open reading frame with a role that is uncertain. This CDR3 has 15 residues. Trimming took 8 bases from V and 4 from J; bases not matched to a gene: 13. The CDR3 nucleotides are TGCGCCAGCTGGCGGCCAGCGGGGTATCCAGAGACCCAGTACTTC. This encodes CASWRPAGYPETQYF.

The sample holds a few counts of this clone. This rearrangement joins TRBV7-2 to TRBJ2-1; 7 nucleotides line up with TRBD2. The V gene end was trimmed by 1 base and the J gene end by 5 bases; junction bases not matched to a gene: 5. CDR1 and CDR2 (germline): SGHTA, FQGNSA. CDR3 size: 15 residues. CDR3 in DNA: TGTGCCAGCAGCTTAGACCTAGCGGCTAACAATGAGCAGTTCTTC. It specifies CASSLDLAANNEQFF.

The chain is built from TRBV6-5 and TRBJ1-6; D unclear. Germline V lookup: CDR1 MNHEY, CDR2 SVGAGI. The CDR3 sequence is 14 residues long. The V and J ends lost 7 bases and 2 bases respectively, with 9 bases between them. Here the CDR3 reads CASITGTYNSPLHF. The CDR3 nucleotides read TGTGCCAGCATAACCGGGACCTATAATTCACCCCTCCACTTT.

Only one count was recorded for this clone. The chain joins TRBV4-1 to TRBJ2-7, with 7 bases identical to TRBD1. Losses at the gene ends were 0 bases for V and 3 bases for J; bases not matched to a gene: 5. The length of the CDR3 is 15 residues. The germline CDR1 and CDR2 sequences are MGHRA and YSYEKL. This CDR3 reads CASSQDHRGNYEQYF. CDR3 coding DNA: TGCGCCAGCAGCCAAGATCACAGGGGTAACTACGAGCAGTACTTC.

This chain links TRBV19 with TRBJ1-1, with a weak D call TRBD1 (6 bases). Trimming took off 4 bases at V and 1 base at J, with 10 bases between the two ends. The length of the CDR3 is 14 residues. Germline V gene sequence: CDR1 LNHDA, CDR2 SQIVND (reference sequence). CDR3 region: CASSTGVRNTEAFF. Here the CDR3 DNA reads TGTGCCAGTAGTACAGGGGTACGGAACACTGAAGCTTTCTTT.

V and J are TRBV5-1 and TRBJ2-3, with TRBD2 matching 10 bases. The CDR3 loop spans 16 amino acids. Trimming at V came to 4 bases and at J to 1 base, leaving 6 bases not matched to a gene. Per germline, CDR1 SGHRS and CDR2 YFSETQ. CDR3 nucleotides: TGCGCCAGCAGCGGGGCTAGCGGGAGTGGCACAGATACGCAGTATTTT. Amino acid sequence: CASSGASGSGTDTQYF.

The V gene is TRBV4-1, the J gene TRBJ2-7; 7 bases match TRBD1. Trimming cost V 5 bases and J 1 base; bases outside gene matches: 8. Germline V gene data show CDR1 as MGHRA and CDR2 as YSYEKL. CDR3 length: 15 amino acids. The CDR3 loop reads CASSVGMGQSYEQYF. CDR3 DNA: TGCGCCAGCAGCGTTGGGATGGGACAGTCCTACGAGCAGTACTTC.